Listed below are T cell receptor beta chains from one sample, sequenced in a study of blood T cell repertoires in COVID-19. Clones were read by immunoSEQ multiplex PCR, and TCRdb kept only the in-frame ones, dropping some. The repertoire includes over 350,000 clones, over 75% of them detected once, and more than 0.85% sits in the top ten. The specimen was PBMCs or T cells enriched from blood (not recorded which). These receptor sequences come from a woman under 40 with acute COVID-19. The CDR3 runs from the conserved cysteine through the conserved F or W. Fields, in order: V gene, J gene, clone size, CDR3 length, D gene, CDR3 protein, CDR3 DNA. A D gene is named only where the DNA matches it firmly. Not every row has a clone size; where given, it reads once, few, many or a size class.

TRBV18	TRBJ1-1	-	14	TRBD1	CASSPRQGDTEAFF	TGTGCCAGCTCACCAAGACAGGGGGACACTGAAGCTTTCTTT
TRBV4-2	TRBJ2-7	-	15	TRBD2	CASSRQAGENYEQYF	TGTGCCAGCTCCCGTCAAGCGGGGGAGAACTACGAGCAGTACTTC
TRBV5-5	TRBJ2-7	-	13	-	CASTDRYSYEQYF	TGTGCCAGCACCGACAGGTACTCCTACGAGCAGTACTTC
TRBV5-5	TRBJ1-2	once	17	TRBD1	CASSLRTGGLGAYGYTF	TGTGCCAGCAGCCTCAGGACAGGGGGGCTGGGGGCCTATGGCTACACCTTC
TRBV19	TRBJ1-5	-	12	-	CASSIGRQPQHF	TGTGCCAGTAGTATTGGCCGTCAGCCCCAGCATTTT
TRBV7-3	TRBJ2-7	-	15	-	CASSLTGAGTNEQYF	TGTGCCAGCAGCTTAACGGGTGCGGGGACGAACGAGCAGTACTTC
TRBV4-1	TRBJ2-3	-	14	TRBD1	CASSQGGGADTQYF	TGCGCCAGCAGCCAAGGAGGGGGCGCAGATACGCAGTATTTT
TRBV2	TRBJ2-1	-	13	-	CASSERGPPEQFF	TGTGCCAGCAGTGAAAGGGGCCCCCCGGAGCAGTTCTTC
TRBV6-5	TRBJ1-6	-	15	-	CASSYGQFDNSPLHF	TGTGCCAGCAGTTACGGGCAGTTCGATAATTCACCCCTCCACTTT
TRBV19	TRBJ2-3	-	13	-	CASTPTRTDTQYF	TGTGCCAGTACCCCGACACGGACAGATACGCAGTATTTT
TRBV30	TRBJ2-6	-	14	-	CAWSHSSGANVLTF	TGTGCCTGGTCTCACAGCTCTGGGGCCAACGTCCTGACTTTC
TRBV24-1	TRBJ2-7	-	16	TRBD1	CATSDQGQNSVDEQYF	TGTGCCACCAGTGACCAGGGACAGAACTCGGTGGACGAGCAGTACTTC
TRBV18	TRBJ1-6	once	15	-	CASSPRGGTNSPLHF	TGTGCCAGCTCACCACGGGGAGGGACTAATTCACCCCTCCACTTT
TRBV2	TRBJ1-5	-	15	-	CASSAVRVGGQPQHF	TGTGCCAGCAGTGCTGTCCGGGTAGGCGGTCAGCCCCAGCATTTT
TRBV18	TRBJ1-2	once	15	-	CASSPGTGPNYGYTF	TGTGCCAGCTCACCTGGCACAGGGCCGAACTATGGCTACACCTTC
TRBV10-2	TRBJ2-3	-	15	-	CASSELGGRIDTQYF	TGCGCCAGCAGTGAGCTGGGGGGGCGGATAGATACGCAGTATTTT
TRBV27	TRBJ1-5	-	14	TRBD1	CASSEDRGNQPQHF	TGTGCCAGCAGCGAGGACAGGGGCAATCAGCCCCAGCATTTT
TRBV19	TRBJ2-3	-	15	TRBD1	CASSRSGTGADTQYF	TGTGCCAGTAGTCGATCCGGGACAGGGGCAGATACGCAGTATTTT
TRBV9	TRBJ1-1	-	13	TRBD1	CASSVNRDSEAFF	TGTGCCAGCAGCGTGAACCGGGACAGTGAAGCTTTCTTT
TRBV7-9	TRBJ2-7	-	14	TRBD1	CASSTPGQGRGQYF	TGTGCCAGCAGCACACCGGGACAGGGAAGGGGGCAGTACTTC
TRBV3-1/TRBV3-2	TRBJ1-6	once	22	-	CASSQGRGDLRRRISYNSPLHF	TGTGCCAGCAGCCAAGGGCGGGGGGATCTCAGAAGACGGATCTCCTATAATTCACCCCTCCACTTT
TRBV10-3	TRBJ2-1	once	14	TRBD2	CAISELAGGDEQFF	TGTGCCATCAGTGAGCTAGCGGGGGGCGATGAGCAGTTCTTC
TRBV6-1	TRBJ1-1	-	14	-	CASSELETATEAFF	TGTGCCAGCAGTGAACTGGAGACAGCAACAGAAGCTTTCTTT
TRBV5-8	TRBJ1-2	once	15	-	CASSLVSDRDYGYTF	TGTGCCAGCAGCTTGGTTTCGGACAGAGACTATGGCTACACCTTC
TRBV3-1/TRBV3-2	TRBJ1-6	-	14	-	CASSQFPPSGPLHF	TGTGCCAGCAGCCAGTTTCCGCCGTCCGGGCCCCTCCACTTT
TRBV7-9	TRBJ2-2	-	16	TRBD1	CASSSPGQGATGELFF	TGTGCCAGCAGCTCCCCGGGACAGGGGGCAACCGGGGAGCTGTTTTTT
TRBV5-1	TRBJ1-1	few	15	-	CASSAASGTITEAFF	TGCGCCAGCAGCGCGGCCTCCGGGACAATCACTGAAGCTTTCTTT
TRBV4-3	TRBJ1-5	-	20	TRBD1	CASSHEIQGWFGYSNQPQHF	TGCGCCAGCAGCCACGAAATACAGGGGTGGTTTGGCTATAGCAATCAGCCCCAGCATTTT
TRBV2	TRBJ1-2	few	16	TRBD1	CASSDGTAPDNYGYTF	TGTGCCAGCAGTGACGGGACAGCCCCCGATAACTATGGCTACACCTTC
TRBV4-3	TRBJ2-7	few	16	-	CASSQEVEGFPYEQYF	TGCGCCAGCAGCCAAGAAGTCGAGGGTTTCCCCTACGAGCAGTACTTC
TRBV20-1	TRBJ1-2	-	12	-	CSASSGVYGYTF	TGCAGTGCTAGTTCCGGTGTCTATGGCTACACCTTC
TRBV18	TRBJ1-6	-	18	TRBD1	CASSPPWTGDTYNSPLHF	TGTGCCAGCTCACCACCCTGGACAGGGGACACCTATAATTCACCCCTCCACTTT
TRBV20-1	TRBJ2-7	-	13	-	CSASRRGKGEQYF	TGCAGTGCTAGTCGAAGGGGTAAGGGCGAGCAGTACTTC
TRBV3-1/TRBV3-2	TRBJ1-2	-	14	-	CASSQTTPNYGYTF	TGTGCCAGCAGCCAAACGACACCTAACTATGGCTACACCTTC
TRBV10-1	TRBJ2-7	-	14	-	CASSDELVPYEQYF	TGCGCCAGCAGTGATGAATTAGTACCCTACGAGCAGTACTTC
TRBV15	TRBJ1-5	-	15	-	CATSRDGGANQPQHF	TGTGCCACCAGCAGAGATGGGGGGGCCAATCAGCCCCAGCATTTT
TRBV6-4	TRBJ2-1	few	16	TRBD2	CASSAVESGGANEQFF	TGTGCCAGCAGTGCGGTAGAAAGCGGGGGGGCTAATGAGCAGTTCTTC
TRBV27	TRBJ2-2	-	18	TRBD2	CASSLVGLAGAYTGELFF	TGTGCCAGCAGTTTAGTGGGACTAGCGGGGGCTTACACCGGGGAGCTGTTTTTT
TRBV29-1	TRBJ2-7	-	12	-	CSVVQDSYEQYF	TGCAGCGTTGTACAGGACTCCTACGAGCAGTACTTC
TRBV7-9	TRBJ2-7	-	12	-	CASSPQNHEQYF	TGTGCCAGCAGCCCTCAGAACCACGAGCAGTACTTC
TRBV19	TRBJ1-1	-	15	-	CASSIPGGVNTEAFF	TGTGCCAGTAGTATCCCTGGCGGAGTGAACACTGAAGCTTTCTTT
TRBV5-1	TRBJ2-1	-	17	TRBD2	CASSLSPGSGGVGEQFF	TGCGCCAGCAGCTTGTCCCCTGGATCGGGGGGGGTCGGTGAGCAGTTCTTC
TRBV7-2	TRBJ2-7	-	13	-	CASSLSSPYEQYF	TGTGCCAGCAGCCTCTCGAGCCCCTACGAGCAGTACTTC
TRBV19	TRBJ2-1	-	14	-	CASSIEGQRNEQFF	TGTGCCAGTAGTATAGAGGGTCAGAGGAATGAGCAGTTCTTC
TRBV15	TRBJ1-2	once	14	-	CATSPGFRDYGYTF	TGTGCCACCAGCCCGGGGTTCCGGGACTATGGCTACACCTTC
TRBV2	TRBJ2-7	-	13	TRBD1	CASKGDRHYEQYF	TGTGCCAGCAAAGGGGACAGGCACTACGAGCAGTACTTC
TRBV20-1	TRBJ2-7	-	16	TRBD1	CSASGTGGYRVDEQYF	TGCAGTGCTAGTGGTACAGGGGGCTATAGAGTGGACGAGCAGTACTTC
TRBV20-1	TRBJ1-1	-	11	-	CSGQWNTEAFF	TGCAGTGGACAGTGGAACACTGAAGCTTTCTTT
TRBV20-1	TRBJ2-5	-	14	TRBD1	CSASETGGVETQYF	TGCAGTGCTAGTGAGACAGGGGGCGTGGAGACCCAGTACTTC
TRBV19	TRBJ1-2	-	15	TRBD1	CASRDRGDGYYGYTF	TGTGCCAGTAGAGACAGGGGCGATGGGTACTATGGCTACACCTTC
TRBV18	TRBJ1-1	-	16	-	CASSPAGARAHTEAFF	TGTGCCAGCTCCCCGGCGGGGGCGAGGGCGCACACTGAAGCTTTCTTT
TRBV5-5	TRBJ1-2	-	14	-	CASLYSPGVGGYTF	TGTGCCAGCCTATACTCTCCCGGGGTTGGTGGCTACACCTTC
TRBV9	TRBJ1-2	once	12	-	CASSSGGYGYTF	TGTGCCAGCAGCTCGGGAGGCTATGGCTACACCTTC
TRBV30	TRBJ2-1	-	17	-	CAWSATQGKSSYNEQFF	TGTGCCTGGAGTGCTACTCAGGGCAAAAGCTCCTACAATGAGCAGTTCTTC
TRBV6-1	TRBJ2-6	-	15	-	CASSEAGTGANVLTF	TGTGCCAGCAGTGAGGCGGGGACCGGGGCCAACGTCCTGACTTTC
TRBV18	TRBJ2-7	once	16	-	CASLTVGGRPVYEQYF	TGTGCCAGCTTGACAGTGGGAGGCCGCCCTGTCTACGAGCAGTACTTC